The subject of this entry is one T cell receptor (beta chain). These data come from a study of T cells after yellow fever vaccination. On the study more broadly: Each low-cell-number fraction was prepared by means of SMART-Seq v4 Ultra Low Input. Overall study findings and caveats: A faster peak, day 5 versus 15, was reached by the weaker secondary response. There was a small share of clonotypes that showed up in both the CD4 and CD8 compartments.

CDR3 length equals 14 residues. Trimming cost V 3 bases and J 8 bases, with 18 bases left between them. Germline V CDR1 and CDR2: DFQATT, SNEGSKA (reference sequence). Making TCR cDNA involved 5'RACE template switching, which added UMIs and a universal primer site. TCRdb called the 5' RACE reads again in MiXCR, with one record for every CDR3 protein. This sample carries 100,000 or so distinct CDR3 sequences, 8% to 10% of them seen once, and the ten largest clones take roughly 17%. The receptor comes from a man between 18 and 29 years old who received the YFV17D yellow fever vaccine. The chain uses TRBV20-1 and TRBJ2-3, with unresolved D. This specimen consisted of CD8+ T cells not binding an NS4B(214-222) dextramer, sorted from PBMCs, obtained around 14 days after the first yellow fever vaccination. The CDR3 nucleotides read TGCAGTGCTAGTTCCACGGAGAACCACTTTACGCAGTATTTT. Its translation is CSASSTENHFTQYF.